The T cell receptor (beta chain) described here comes from a study of cytomegalovirus exposure and HLA in healthy donors (TCRdb year 2017). Describing the broader study: An earlier analysis of approximately 640 of the donors reported 250 to 300 Gb of sequence data and 117 million unique TCR beta sequences from 150 million to 200 million T cells. Approximately 310 gigabases of sequencing data and approximately 84 million unique TCR sequences were included in an early release covering about 600 HLA-typed donors. Of the roughly 390 genotyped donors, approximately 81% were placed in the genetic ancestry cluster associated with self-reported Caucasian donors. The aim of the study was to test whether cataloging public T cell receptors could identify signatures of past pathogen exposure. The study profiled the T cell repertoires of around 700 subjects by immunosequencing and related them to cytomegalovirus serostatus. In addition to the first cohort of hundreds of subjects, a separate validation cohort of 130 or so different subjects was used. To predict cytomegalovirus infection status, the study brought together high-throughput TCR immunosequencing, statistical association of individual TCRs with disease status, and machine learning. A later analysis re-analyzed previously published TCR beta repertoires from 650 to 800 donors and added high-resolution HLA genotyping to study TCR occurrence patterns. Rather than drawing on any new phenotypic data, the later analysis identified candidate immune exposures from TCR beta sequences and the way those sequences occurred across donors. An earlier analysis of around 580 of the donors used high-throughput TCR beta sequencing to judge whether each TCR beta V gene segment behaved as functional or pseudogenic. Alongside the repertoire data, information on donor age, sex, ethnicity and CMV serostatus was compiled. A later genetic analysis used genome-wide SNP genotypes for about 65% of the 666 donors, treating that subset as a discovery cohort. All discovery cohort repertoires had been generated using a single sequencing platform. HLA typing included class I and class II loci at four-digit resolution. The number of typed donors differed by locus: about 620-630 for A, B, C, DRB1 and DQB1; approximately 520 for DQA1; 606 for DPA1; and around 470 for DPB1. Four or five DR-DQ haplotypes were handled as single units for association and clustering, since linkage in the cohort was strong. On average, 235,054 unique TCR beta nucleotide sequences were sequenced per donor among several hundred genotyped donors of the cohort, with 15% to 20% of those sequences being non-productive. Broad study findings and their caveats: According to the authors, the approach could potentially be generalized to other disease states and immunological phenotypes. Three of the identified cytomegalovirus-associated TCR beta chains were confirmed in vitro to be specific for cytomegalovirus antigens. The earlier analysis of nearly 600 of the donors excluded roughly 16 rarely observed V segments, including chromosome 9 orphons, because counts were too low. A later analysis reported that several top co-occurrence clusters appeared linked to parvovirus B19, influenza, CMV and Epstein-Barr virus. Roughly uniform sequencing depth across donors was assumed in presence/absence analyses, although this assumption may not hold. V-gene and J-gene trimming of TCR beta chains was associated with a missense DCLRE1C variant in a later genetic analysis, and the association was replicated in an independent cohort. According to a later analysis, TCR association rates differed among HLA loci, with DRB1 alleles showing the most associated TCRs and HLA-C alleles showing the fewest. Across donors, most TCR sequences were observed very rarely, whereas some public TCRs were present in many individuals. In a later genetic analysis, fewer N-insertions in productive TCRs were reported among donors in an Asian-associated ancestry cluster than the approximately 710-donor mean. A cluster of highly shared sequence variants was judged likely to be a technical artifact of the sequencing pipeline. According to a later analysis, most CMV-associated TCR beta chains appeared to be HLA-restricted, and the HLA associations seemed to be driven largely by CMV exposure. In a later analysis, HLA-associated TCR beta chains were found to be more clonally expanded and to have lower generation probabilities than equally common non-associated chains. Some IMGT-functional V segments, including TRBV6-2 and TRBV6-3, could not be told apart with the 87-base-pair reads, so those segments were excluded. A further reported finding was that TCR beta sequences accurately predicted the HLA-A and HLA-B alleles for most subjects in the first cohort. Linkage disequilibrium might explain the correlated functional status among segregating V segments, but an unknown experimental factor could not be excluded. Assigning TCR associations to individual alleles was difficult when HLA alleles, especially DR and DQ, strongly co-occurred. In a later analysis, more than 15,000 TCR beta sequences were associated with specific HLA alleles at a false discovery rate of 0.05. HLA typing was unavailable for some donors at each locus, so association tests used only the typed subset. Cytomegalovirus status was reported to be diagnosed by the classifier with high specificity and sensitivity in both the original and validation cohorts. The only immune exposure information available for the cohort was CMV serostatus. The study listed 170 or so TCR beta chains as associated with cytomegalovirus. This cohort had only TCR beta chains sequenced, and the lack of alpha or paired-chain data limited which features could be detected. An earlier analysis of 450 to 750 of the donors showed that most TCR beta V segments appeared in productive rearrangements either about 87% or about 30% of the time, which broadly matched IMGT annotations.

With respect to this clone: Its cognate antigen has yet to be identified.

The library was prepared using the immunoSEQ multiplex PCR assay. A mixture of 60 forward primers for TCR Vbeta segments and 13 reverse primers for TCR Jbeta segments was used in the multiplex PCR. The CDR3 region of rearranged TCR beta genes was amplified from genomic DNA with a multiplex PCR assay. On the Illumina HiSeq System, the amplified TCR beta libraries were sequenced as 87-base-pair reads. The paper's data handling went like this. In a later analysis, some 80 million unique TCR beta chains were counted across the approximately 670 repertoires, and roughly 11 million of these chains were shared by at least two donors. Raw reads were error-corrected and collapsed into unique sequences with a nearest-neighbor algorithm that merged closely related sequences to remove PCR and sequencing errors. CDR3 sequences were aligned to IMGT reference sequences to assign V, D and J gene segments. Each retained sequence needed at least a six-nucleotide match to both a V gene segment and a J gene segment. Rearrangements were called productive when the CDR3 lacked stop codons and stayed in frame with V and J; all others were non-productive. CDR3 was defined according to IMGT convention as the region running from the second conserved V-encoded cysteine to the conserved J-encoded phenylalanine. Sequences without an unambiguous match to a single V gene segment were excluded from the earlier analysis of 450 to 650 of the donors. An earlier analysis of a few hundred of the donors called V segments functional above 56.7% productive rearrangements and segregating when the between-donor standard deviation exceeded 5%. To diagnose cytomegalovirus status from the catalog of TCR beta chain sequences, a statistical classification framework was built. In a later analysis, TCR nucleotide sequences were compared against IMGT/GENE-DB human TR gene sequences so that V and J genes could be assigned. In a later analysis, CDR3 sequences and most-parsimonious VDJ recombination scenarios were assigned using the TCRdist pipeline. In a later analysis, each TCR beta chain was defined by its CDR3 amino acid sequence together with its V-gene family, and reads lacking a unique V-gene family were excluded. In a later analysis, a few hundred highly shared, low-generation-probability nucleotide sequences were removed to address suspected cross-contamination and a sequencing artifact. A later analysis calculated a clonal expansion index for each public chain from normalized within-repertoire ranks of inferred template counts. In a later analysis, generation probabilities were computed using a VDJ recombination model fitted to out-of-frame rearrangements, and the results were checked against IGoR. Hypergeometric tests were used in a later analysis to score TCR-TCR, TCR-HLA and TCR-CMV co-occurrence, with a repertoire-size bias correction applied to the TCR pairs. To estimate false discovery rates, a later analysis permuted the HLA or CMV assignments 20 times. In a later analysis, co-occurring TCRs were grouped using DBSCAN, and TCRdist sequence similarity was added for clustering within HLA-allele-positive subsets. For co-occurrence clustering, repertoires with fewer than 30,000 or more than 120,000 public chains were excluded, along with four or five repertoires with anomalous nucleotide sharing. TCRdb took over this immuneACCESS table, retaining in-frame rearrangements with V and J assigned. Such tables are incomplete; in checked studies, under half of the missing clones stem from an unresolved V gene, and the remainder is unexplained. Clone size and the V and J calls come from that table; the DNA yielded D and trimming. This specimen's table enumerates 150,000 to 200,000 clones. Of the sample, roughly 0.7% falls within the top ten clones.

The germline V gene yields SGHTA for CDR1 and FQGTGA for CDR2. The CDR3, cysteine through phenylalanine, is 16 amino acids long. The entry retains the CDR3 DNA only, 48 bases that are in frame from base 1. V gives up 2 bases and J gives up 2 bases, and the segment between their germline ends measures 10 bases. In total, 500 to 700 healthy bone marrow donors made up the cohort. At the time of sampling, all cohort members were nominally healthy, though unrecorded immune exposures were likely present. The donor tested CMV seronegative and was one of the 352 seronegative cohort members. A peripheral blood sample was provided by each donor, and peripheral blood mononuclear cells were used for TCR beta sequencing. Genomic DNA extraction from the blood cell samples was performed with the Qiagen DNeasy Blood Extraction Kit.

The sequence was collected from a boy between 5 and 17 years old in good health and CMV-seronegative. The rearrangement combines TRBV7-3 with TRBJ2-6, with the D gene too uncertain to name. Sequencing was performed on PBMCs. The DNA is as follows: TGTGCCAGCAGCTTATCCCGGAGCACTGGGGCCAACGTCCTGACTTTC. Translated, it gives CASSLSRSTGANVLTF.